This T cell receptor (beta chain) came from a study of identical twins. Of note for this clonotype: Its antigen is not identified.

One entry per CDR3 protein, called by TCRdb with MiXCR from the 5' RACE reads. Of roughly 750,000 distinct CDR3 sequences listed, approximately 21% were seen once; the top ten hold roughly 4.3%. The germline gives CDR1 DFQATT, CDR2 SNEGSKA (reference sequence). V was cut by 4 bases and J by 2 bases, with 12 bases left in between. This CDR3 region has 14 residues. Study observations and caveats: There was an excess of low generation probability in the out-of-frame alpha sequences that twins shared.

This same sample was also taken into another study, of T cells expressing NK-cell markers. That investigation notes: Sorted CD3+CD56+NKG2C+, CD3+CD56+NKG2C- and CD3+CD56-NKG2C+ T cells supplied TCR beta repertoires.

Sequenced sample: PBMCs. This TCR was sampled from a woman under 30 in good health. The genes are TRBV20-1 and TRBJ1-3; unclear D gene. The CDR3 DNA reads as TGCAGTGCTACCAAGGCTACTACTGGAAACACCATATATTTT. Protein: CSATKATTGNTIYF.